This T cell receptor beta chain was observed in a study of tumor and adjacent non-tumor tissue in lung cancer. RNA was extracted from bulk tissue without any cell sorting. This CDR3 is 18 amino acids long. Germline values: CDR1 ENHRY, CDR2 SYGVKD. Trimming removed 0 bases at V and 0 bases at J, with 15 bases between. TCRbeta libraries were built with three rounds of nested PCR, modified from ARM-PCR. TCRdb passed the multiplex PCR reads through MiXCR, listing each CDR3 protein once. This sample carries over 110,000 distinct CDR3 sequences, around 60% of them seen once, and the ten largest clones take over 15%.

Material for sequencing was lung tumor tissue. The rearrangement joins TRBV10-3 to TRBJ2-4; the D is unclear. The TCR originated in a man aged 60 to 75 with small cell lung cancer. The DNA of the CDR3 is TGTGCCATCAGTGAGTCGTCGGCATGGTATGGAGCCAAAAACATTCAGTACTTC. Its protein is CAISESSAWYGAKNIQYF.